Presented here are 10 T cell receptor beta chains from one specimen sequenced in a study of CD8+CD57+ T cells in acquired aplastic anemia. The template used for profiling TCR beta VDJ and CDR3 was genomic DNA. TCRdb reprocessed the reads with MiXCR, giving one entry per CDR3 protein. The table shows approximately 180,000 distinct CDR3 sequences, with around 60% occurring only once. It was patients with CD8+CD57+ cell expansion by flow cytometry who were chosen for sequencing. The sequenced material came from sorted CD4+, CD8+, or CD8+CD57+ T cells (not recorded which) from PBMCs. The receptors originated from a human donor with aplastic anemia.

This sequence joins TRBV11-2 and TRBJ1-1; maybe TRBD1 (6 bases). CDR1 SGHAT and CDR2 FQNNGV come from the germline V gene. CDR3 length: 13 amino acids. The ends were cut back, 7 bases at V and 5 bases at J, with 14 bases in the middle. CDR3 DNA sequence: TGTGCCAGCACCCGAACCCAGGGGACTGAAGCTTTCTTT. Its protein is CASTRTQGTEAFF. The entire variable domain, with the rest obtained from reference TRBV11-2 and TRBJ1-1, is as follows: EAGVAQSPRYKIIEKRQSVAFWCNPISGHATLYWYQQILGQGPKLLIQFQNNGVVDDSQLPKDRFSAERLKGVDSTLKIQPAKLEDSAVYLCASTRTQGTEAFFGQGTRLTVV.

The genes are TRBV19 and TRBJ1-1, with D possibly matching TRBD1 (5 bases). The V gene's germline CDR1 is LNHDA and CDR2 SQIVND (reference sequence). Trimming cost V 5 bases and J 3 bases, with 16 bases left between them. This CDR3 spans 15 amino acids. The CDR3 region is CASSSPLWGDTEAFF. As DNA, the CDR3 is TGTGCCAGTAGTTCTCCTTTGTGGGGGGACACTGAAGCTTTCTTT.

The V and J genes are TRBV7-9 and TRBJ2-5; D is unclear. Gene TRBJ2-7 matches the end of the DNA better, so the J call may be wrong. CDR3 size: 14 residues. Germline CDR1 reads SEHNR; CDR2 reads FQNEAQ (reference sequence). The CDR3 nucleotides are TGTGCCAGCAGCTTAGGCCCAGCGACGTACGAGCAGTACTTC. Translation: CASSLGPATYEQYF.

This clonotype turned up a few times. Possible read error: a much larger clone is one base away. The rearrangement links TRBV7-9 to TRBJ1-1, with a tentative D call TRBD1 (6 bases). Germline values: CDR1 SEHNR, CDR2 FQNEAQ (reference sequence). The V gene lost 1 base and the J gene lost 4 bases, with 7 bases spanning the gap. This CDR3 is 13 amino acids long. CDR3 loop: CASSLEGGTEAFF. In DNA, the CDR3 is TGTGCCAGCAGCTTAGAAGGGGGCACTGAAGCTTTCTTT.

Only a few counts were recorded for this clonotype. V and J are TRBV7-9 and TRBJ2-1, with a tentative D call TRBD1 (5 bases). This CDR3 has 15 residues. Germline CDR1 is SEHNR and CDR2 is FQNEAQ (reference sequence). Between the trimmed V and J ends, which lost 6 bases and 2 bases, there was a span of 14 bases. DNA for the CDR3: TGTGCCAGCAGGGGAACCCAGGGCGCCTACAATGAGCAGTTCTTC. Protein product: CASRGTQGAYNEQFF. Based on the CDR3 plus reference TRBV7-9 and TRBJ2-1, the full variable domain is DTGVSQNPRHKITKRGQNVTFRCDPISEHNRLYWYRQTLGQGPEFLTYFQNEAQLEKSRLLSDRFSAERPKGSFSTLEIQRTEQGDSAMYLCASRGTQGAYNEQFFGPGTRLTVL.

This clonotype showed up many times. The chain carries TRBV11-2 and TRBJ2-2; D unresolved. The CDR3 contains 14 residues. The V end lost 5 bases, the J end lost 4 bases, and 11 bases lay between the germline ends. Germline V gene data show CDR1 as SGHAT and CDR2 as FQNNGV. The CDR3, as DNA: TGTGCCAGCAGCCCCTTGTCGGTCACCGGGGAGCTGTTTTTT. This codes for CASSPLSVTGELFF.

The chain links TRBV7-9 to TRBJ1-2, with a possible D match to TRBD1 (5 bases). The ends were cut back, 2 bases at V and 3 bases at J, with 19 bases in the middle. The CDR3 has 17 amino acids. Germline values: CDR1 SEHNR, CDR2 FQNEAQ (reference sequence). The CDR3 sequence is CASSLSLRGLADYGYTF. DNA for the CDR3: TGTGCCAGCAGCTTATCACTGAGGGGACTGGCTGACTATGGCTACACCTTC.

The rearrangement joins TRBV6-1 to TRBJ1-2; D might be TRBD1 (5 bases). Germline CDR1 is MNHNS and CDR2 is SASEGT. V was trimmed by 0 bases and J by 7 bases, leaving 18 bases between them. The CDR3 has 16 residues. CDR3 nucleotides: TGTGCCAGCAGTGAAGCTGCCCAGAAGGGGCGAGGTGGCTACACCTTC. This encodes CASSEAAQKGRGGYTF.

The CDR3 loop is CASSMGSGSSYNEQFF. The CDR3 bases are TGTGCCAGTAGTATGGGTAGCGGAAGCTCCTACAATGAGCAGTTCTTC. The chain uses TRBV19 and TRBJ2-1; maybe TRBD2 (6 bases). CDR1 LNHDA and CDR2 SQIVND come from the germline V gene (reference sequence). The CDR3 is 16 amino acids. V was trimmed by 3 bases and J by 0 bases, leaving 12 bases between them.

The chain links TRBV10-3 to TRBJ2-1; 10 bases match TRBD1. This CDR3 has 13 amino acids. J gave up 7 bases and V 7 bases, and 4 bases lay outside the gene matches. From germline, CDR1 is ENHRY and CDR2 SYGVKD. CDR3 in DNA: TGTGCCATCACGCGGGACAGGGGAAATGAGCAGTTCTTC. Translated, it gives CAITRDRGNEQFF.